The clone carrying this T cell receptor beta chain has just a few counts. This sample is part of a study of blood T cell repertoires in COVID-19. Method: immunoSEQ multiplex PCR; TCRdb's copy keeps in-frame clones and lacks some. Of tens of thousands of clones in the sample, about 83% were seen once. The clonotype originates from a woman in her sixties or seventies with acute or convalescent COVID-19. Sequencing was done on a sample of peripheral blood.

The CDR3 here is CASSNVPAGGIKTYNEQFF. The CDR3 DNA is TGTGCCAGCAGCAACGTCCCAGCGGGGGGGATAAAGACCTACAATGAGCAGTTCTTC. The chain combines TRBV21-1 with TRBJ2-1; the DNA was not used to check the table's D call, TRBD2. TRBV21-1 is reported as a pseudogene. There are 19 residues in the CDR3.